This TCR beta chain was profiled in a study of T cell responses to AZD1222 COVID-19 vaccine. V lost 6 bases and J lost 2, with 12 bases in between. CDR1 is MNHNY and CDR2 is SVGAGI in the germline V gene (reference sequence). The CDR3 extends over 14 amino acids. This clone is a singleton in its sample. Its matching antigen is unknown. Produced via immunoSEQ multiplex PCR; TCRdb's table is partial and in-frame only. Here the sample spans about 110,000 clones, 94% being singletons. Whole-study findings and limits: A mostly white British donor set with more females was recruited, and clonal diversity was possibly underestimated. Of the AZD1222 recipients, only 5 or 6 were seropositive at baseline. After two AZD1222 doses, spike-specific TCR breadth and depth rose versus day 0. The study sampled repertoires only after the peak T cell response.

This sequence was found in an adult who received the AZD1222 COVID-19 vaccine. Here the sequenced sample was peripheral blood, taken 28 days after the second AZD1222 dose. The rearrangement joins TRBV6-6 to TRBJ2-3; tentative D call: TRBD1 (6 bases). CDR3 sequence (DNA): TGTGCCAGCAGCTTACAGGGTCCCACAGATACGCAGTATTTT. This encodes CASSLQGPTDTQYF.